These 32 T cell receptor beta chains originate from one sample sequenced in a study of patients and donors after allogeneic stem cell transplantation. Using its own MiXCR run on the RT-PCR reads, TCRdb lists one record per CDR3 protein. The data hold more than 850,000 distinct CDR3 sequences, with roughly 17% observed a single time. The sequencing input was blood, either unsorted or a sorted T cell fraction (not recorded which). These receptors came from a human donor who was either an allogeneic HSCT recipient or a stem cell or donor lymphocyte infusion donor (not recorded which). It is not recorded whose cells these are; they may come from a transplant donor.

The chain has TRBV15 and TRBJ1-1, with TRBD1 matching over 8 bases. The V and J ends lost 3 bases and 5 bases, in that order; junction bases with no gene match: 5. This CDR3 has 14 amino acids. The germline gives CDR1 LNHNV, CDR2 YYDKDF (reference sequence). The CDR3 nucleotides read TGTGCCACCAGCAGTCAGGGGGCGGCAACTGAAGCTTTCTTT. Protein product: CATSSQGAATEAFF.

This clonotype came up a few times. The J gene is TRBJ2-5, the V gene TRBV12-3 or TRBV12-4; 7 bases are a match to TRBD2. V was clipped by 0 bases and J by 4 bases; unmatched bases: 11. This CDR3 region has 17 residues. CDR3 in DNA: TGTGCCAGCAGTTTAGCTAGCGGACTCCCGGGGGGAGAGACCCAGTACTTC. This encodes CASSLASGLPGGETQYF.

The V gene is TRBV18, the J gene TRBJ1-5, with unresolved D. The germline gives CDR1 KGHSH, CDR2 LQKENI. This CDR3 contains 13 residues. Between the trimmed V and J ends, which lost 5 bases and 4 bases, there was a span of 9 bases. The DNA of the CDR3 is TGTGCCAGCTCAGACTCCATGAATCAGCCCCAGCATTTT. Its translation: CASSDSMNQPQHF.

The chain recombines TRBV19 with TRBJ2-7, with 10 bases matching TRBD2. The length of the CDR3 is 14 residues. With 3 bases clipped from V and 4 bases from J, the junction kept 3 bases outside the gene matches. CDR1 and CDR2 (germline): LNHDA, SQIVND (reference sequence). CDR3: CASSIASGSYEQYF. The CDR3 bases are TGTGCCAGTAGTATTGCTAGCGGGAGTTACGAGCAGTACTTC.

This clonotype was seen at least ten times. J is TRBJ1-3 and V is TRBV5-1; no definite D call. The CDR3 is 14 amino acids. The germline V gene has CDR1 SGHRS and CDR2 YFSETQ. Deletions cut 0 bases from V and 0 bases from J, with 4 bases between. The CDR3 region is CASSLGDSGNTIYF. The CDR3 bases are TGCGCCAGCAGCTTGGGGGACTCTGGAAACACCATATATTTT. Supplemented by reference TRBV5-1 and TRBJ1-3, the full variable domain reads KAGVTQTPRYLIKTRGQQVTLSCSPISGHRSVSWYQQTPGQGLQFLFEYFSETQRNKGNFPGRFSGRQFSNSRSEMNVSTLELGDSALYLCASSLGDSGNTIYFGEGSWLTVV.

The rearrangement joins TRBV10-3 to TRBJ2-2, with TRBD1 identical over 11 bases. This CDR3 is built from 15 residues. Germline assignment: CDR1 ENHRY and CDR2 SYGVKD. V lost 6 bases, J lost 6 bases, and 6 bases stayed unmatched. CDR3 sequence (DNA): TGTGCCATCAGGTCACCGGGACAGGGGGCCGGGGAGCTGTTTTTT. Protein: CAIRSPGQGAGELFF.

This chain connects TRBV29-1 to TRBJ1-1; D is uncertain. Deletions cut 8 bases from V and 0 bases from J, with 7 bases between. Germline V gene lookup returns CDR1 SQVTM and CDR2 ANQGSEA. The CDR3 has 11 amino acids. CDR3 in DNA: TGCAGCTGCCCGATGAACACTGAAGCTTTCTTT. It encodes CSCPMNTEAFF.

The rearrangement links TRBV7-9 to TRBJ1-1, with TRBD1 matching 9 bases. The germline gives CDR1 SEHNR, CDR2 FQNEAQ (reference sequence). This CDR3 spans 15 amino acids. V shed 1 base and J 5 bases; nucleotides not matched to a gene: 5. CDR3 coding DNA: TGTGCCAGCAGCTTAGAACAGGGGGCGAGGACTGAAGCTTTCTTT. Translation: CASSLEQGARTEAFF.

This sequence joins TRBV3-1 and TRBJ2-7; D gene unclear. From germline, CDR1 is LGHDT and CDR2 YNNKEL (reference sequence). This CDR3 region has 15 residues. V was pared by 1 base and J by 7 bases, with 17 bases between. The CDR3 here is CASSQGSLSVGEQYF. In DNA form, the CDR3 reads TGTGCCAGCAGCCAAGGATCCCTGAGTGTGGGAGAGCAGTACTTC.

V gene TRBV20-1 combines with J gene TRBJ1-1; TRBD1 agrees at 7 bases. Germline CDR1 and CDR2: DFQATT and SNEGSKA (reference sequence). The CDR3 sequence is 13 residues long. V lost 7 bases to trimming and J lost 5 bases; unmatched junction nucleotides: 10. This chain's CDR3 is CSGTAGGWTEAFF. The CDR3 nucleotides read TGCAGTGGTACCGCAGGGGGATGGACTGAAGCTTTCTTT.

This chain connects TRBV20-1 to TRBJ2-1, with 13 bases aligning to TRBD2. The CDR3 extends over 18 amino acids. V lost 6 bases and J lost 4; bases outside the gene matches: 15. From germline, CDR1 is DFQATT and CDR2 SNEGSKA (reference sequence). CDR3 bases: TGCAGTGCCCCATCGCCCGGACTAGCGGGGGCCCTTTACAATGAGCAGTTCTTC. It yields the protein CSAPSPGLAGALYNEQFF.

The chain has TRBV25-1 and TRBJ2-7, with TRBD2 matching over 7 bases. In germline, CDR1 is MGHDK, CDR2 SYGVNS. The CDR3 sequence is 14 residues long. The trim removed 4 bases at V and 2 bases at J, leaving 5 bases unmatched. The CDR3 DNA reads as TGTGCCAGCAGTGGGGATGGGGGGGCCTACGAGCAGTACTTC. Translation: CASSGDGGAYEQYF.

This clonotype was seen more than once but under ten times. The chain joins TRBV29-1 to TRBJ2-7; 7 bases match TRBD1. The germline V gene encodes CDR1 SQVTM and CDR2 ANQGSEA. CDR3 length equals 13 residues. Trimming at V came to 7 bases and at J to 0 bases, leaving 6 bases not matched to a gene. CDR3: CSAGDSYSYEQYF. The DNA of the CDR3 is TGCAGCGCCGGGGACAGCTACTCCTACGAGCAGTACTTC.

This clonotype was seen a few times. V gene TRBV5-1 combines with J gene TRBJ2-1; 7 bases agree with TRBD2. This CDR3 spans 17 amino acids. From germline, CDR1 is SGHRS and CDR2 YFSETQ. The V gene end was trimmed by 0 bases and the J gene end by 5 bases; junction bases not matched to a gene: 11. CDR3 sequence reads: CASSLGGGRALNNEQFF. For the CDR3, the DNA is TGCGCCAGCAGCTTGGGTGGTGGGAGGGCCCTGAACAATGAGCAGTTCTTC.

The chain has TRBV18 and TRBJ2-5, with 8 bases that match TRBD1. Germline values: CDR1 KGHSH, CDR2 LQKENI. This CDR3 has 17 residues. Trimming removed 5 bases from V and 5 bases from J; junction bases left unmatched: 16. CDR3 region: CASSAKEIGQGVETQYF. The CDR3 nucleotides read TGTGCCAGCTCAGCCAAGGAAATAGGACAGGGCGTGGAGACCCAGTACTTC. Supplemented by reference TRBV18 and TRBJ2-5, the full variable domain reads NAGVMQNPRHLVRRRGQEARLRCSPMKGHSHVYWYRQLPEEGLKFMVYLQKENIIDESGMPKERFSAEFPKEGPSILRIQQVVRGDSAAYFCASSAKEIGQGVETQYFGPGTRLLVL.

V is TRBV29-1 and J is TRBJ1-1, with D possibly TRBD1 on 5 matching bases. The V end lost 6 bases, the J end lost 1 base, and 12 bases lay between the germline ends. The germline V gene has CDR1 SQVTM and CDR2 ANQGSEA. This CDR3 region has 13 residues. CDR3 bases: TGCAGCGTACAGCAGAGGGGGAACACTGAAGCTTTCTTT. It is translated as CSVQQRGNTEAFF.

J is TRBJ2-7 and V is TRBV24-1; TRBD1 aligns across 9 bases. CDR3 length equals 16 residues. With 7 bases clipped from V and 4 bases from J, the junction kept 13 bases outside the gene matches. CDR1 and CDR2 from the germline V gene are KGHDR and SFDVKD. The CDR3: CATSPRTGTGSYEQYF. In DNA, the CDR3 is TGTGCCACCAGCCCCCGGACAGGGACAGGGAGTTACGAGCAGTACTTC.

This clonotype was found a few times. The chain carries TRBV6-2 or TRBV6-3 and TRBJ1-5, with D maybe TRBD1 (5 bases). The ends were cut back, 2 bases at V and 3 bases at J, with 11 bases in the middle. Germline CDR1 MNHEY, CDR2 SVGEGT. This CDR3 comprises 15 residues. CDR3 amino acids: CASSYGGTPNQPQHF. The CDR3 bases are TGTGCCAGCAGTTACGGAGGGACTCCCAATCAGCCCCAGCATTTT.

This clonotype came up a few times. The V and J genes are TRBV6-2 or TRBV6-3 and TRBJ2-7; 7 bases agree with TRBD1. V gave up 5 bases and J gave up 6 bases; unmatched junction bases: 7. Germline CDR1 and CDR2: MNHEY and SVGEGT. This CDR3 contains 13 residues. CDR3: CASSPRGRPEQYF. The CDR3, as DNA: TGTGCCAGCAGTCCCAGGGGGAGACCCGAGCAGTACTTC.

The chain has TRBV15 and TRBJ2-6, with D perhaps TRBD1 (5 bases). Germline assignment: CDR1 LNHNV and CDR2 YYDKDF (reference sequence). This CDR3 contains 20 residues. V lost 3 bases, J lost 0 bases, and 21 bases lay in between. The CDR3: CATSRLPFQGYSSGANVLTF. DNA for the CDR3: TGTGCCACCAGCAGGCTCCCTTTCCAGGGTTACAGCTCTGGGGCCAACGTCCTGACTTTC. The full variable domain, its missing parts supplied by reference TRBV15 and TRBJ2-6, is DAMVIQNPRYQVTQFGKPVTLSCSQTLNHNVMYWYQQKSSQAPKLLFHYYDKDFNNEADTPDNFQSRRPNTSFCFLDIRSPGLGDTAMYLCATSRLPFQGYSSGANVLTFGAGSRLTVL.

This clonotype was counted at least ten times. The J gene is TRBJ1-1, the V gene TRBV12-3 or TRBV12-4; possibly TRBD1 for D (6 bases). The CDR3 contains 13 residues. With 3 bases removed from V and 5 bases from J, the gap between germline ends came to 10 bases. CDR3 sequence reads: CASSFSGVTEAFF. In nucleotides, the CDR3 is TGTGCCAGCAGTTTCTCAGGGGTAACTGAAGCTTTCTTT.

This clonotype was seen a few times. This sequence joins TRBV19 and TRBJ1-5; the D is unclear. CDR3 size: 14 residues. Between the trimmed V and J ends, which lost 1 base and 3 bases, there was a span of 7 bases. Germline V gene lookup returns CDR1 LNHDA and CDR2 SQIVND (reference sequence). The CDR3 protein is CASSIGRTNQPQHF. CDR3 coding DNA: TGTGCCAGTAGTATAGGCCGGACCAATCAGCCCCAGCATTTT.

The rearrangement joins TRBV20-1 to TRBJ2-2; TRBD2 matches at 7 bases. The V gene end was trimmed by 3 bases and the J gene end by 2 bases; junction bases not matched to a gene: 6. Germline V gives CDR1 DFQATT, CDR2 SNEGSKA (reference sequence). CDR3 length equals 15 residues. The CDR3 region has the DNA TGCAGTGCTAGTTCGCTAGCGGATAACACCGGGGAGCTGTTTTTT. Protein: CSASSLADNTGELFF.

The chain links TRBV7-9 to TRBJ2-1; the D gene is possibly TRBD2 (5 bases). The CDR3 has 15 residues. Looked up from germline, CDR1 is SEHNR and CDR2 is FQNEAQ (reference sequence). V was cut by 5 bases and J by 8 bases, with 19 bases left in between. The CDR3 DNA reads TGTGCCAGCAGCCTTAGGTCCCTACCCGGGGATGAGCAGTTCTTC. Translating gives CASSLRSLPGDEQFF. Based on the CDR3 plus reference TRBV7-9 and TRBJ2-1, the full variable domain is DTGVSQNPRHKITKRGQNVTFRCDPISEHNRLYWYRQTLGQGPEFLTYFQNEAQLEKSRLLSDRFSAERPKGSFSTLEIQRTEQGDSAMYLCASSLRSLPGDEQFFGPGTRLTVL.

This clonotype was observed a handful of times. The genes are TRBV7-2 and TRBJ2-7; 8 bases map to TRBD1. Germline CDR1 SGHTA, CDR2 FQGNSA. This CDR3 is 15 amino acids long. V shed 5 bases and J 7 bases; nucleotides not matched to a gene: 13. The CDR3 here is CASSLTGTGYREQYF. The CDR3 DNA sequence: TGTGCCAGCAGCCTCACCGGGACAGGTTATAGGGAGCAGTACTTC.

V gene TRBV20-1 combines with J gene TRBJ2-7, with 11 bases matching TRBD2. Germline assignment: CDR1 DFQATT and CDR2 SNEGSKA (reference sequence). CDR3 size: 17 residues. The J segment lost 1 base and the V segment lost 4 bases, leaving 12 bases of the junction unmatched. The DNA of the CDR3 is TGCAGTGCTAAGGGCTCCTGGACTAGCGGGCGGTCCTACGAGCAGTACTTC. It codes for CSAKGSWTSGRSYEQYF.

This clonotype was picked up one time. The chain has TRBV6-5 and TRBJ1-2; 9 bases map to TRBD1. The trim removed 4 bases at V and 7 bases at J, leaving 4 bases unmatched. CDR3 length equals 13 residues. CDR1 is MNHEY and CDR2 is SVGAGI in the germline V gene. The CDR3 sequence: CASSWTGDGGYTF. Here the CDR3 DNA reads TGTGCCAGCAGTTGGACAGGGGACGGTGGCTACACCTTC.

This clonotype showed up just a few times. The rearrangement joins TRBV4-1 to TRBJ2-2; D may match TRBD1 or TRBD2 (5 bases each). CDR1 and CDR2 from the germline V gene are MGHRA and YSYEKL. V shed 1 base and J shed 1 base, with 13 bases lying between them. The CDR3 is 17 amino acids. The DNA for the CDR3 is TGCGCCAGCAGCCAAGCCGATGGGACCAAGAACACCGGGGAGCTGTTTTTT. It codes for CASSQADGTKNTGELFF.

This clonotype was picked up a small number of times. This rearrangement joins TRBV5-1 to TRBJ2-1; 11 positions agree with TRBD2. The J segment lost 6 bases and the V segment lost 1 base, leaving 9 bases of the junction unmatched. The CDR3 consists of 17 residues. Germline V gene sequence: CDR1 SGHRS, CDR2 YFSETQ. The CDR3 region has the DNA TGCGCCAGCAGCTTGACAAATAGCGGGGGGGTATTCAATGAGCAGTTCTTC. Protein: CASSLTNSGGVFNEQFF. Looking up the rest from reference TRBV5-1 and TRBJ2-1 gives the full variable domain: KAGVTQTPRYLIKTRGQQVTLSCSPISGHRSVSWYQQTPGQGLQFLFEYFSETQRNKGNFPGRFSGRQFSNSRSEMNVSTLELGDSALYLCASSLTNSGGVFNEQFFGPGTRLTVL.

This clonotype came up a few times. The chain combines TRBV7-9 with TRBJ1-4; a weak D match, TRBD1 (6 bases). Germline V CDR1 and CDR2: SEHNR, FQNEAQ (reference sequence). The CDR3 length is 16 residues. V lost 2 bases to trimming and J lost 8 bases, with 18 bases between them. In DNA form, the CDR3 reads TGTGCCAGCAGCTTAACCCCACGGGGGCGCGTGGAAAAACTGTTTTTT. This gives the protein CASSLTPRGRVEKLFF. Full variable domain (outside the CDR3, taken from reference TRBV7-9 and TRBJ1-4): DTGVSQNPRHKITKRGQNVTFRCDPISEHNRLYWYRQTLGQGPEFLTYFQNEAQLEKSRLLSDRFSAERPKGSFSTLEIQRTEQGDSAMYLCASSLTPRGRVEKLFFGSGTQLSVL.

The chain has TRBV9 and TRBJ2-2; D is undetermined. V gave up 4 bases and J gave up 6 bases, with 13 bases separating them. Germline CDR1 is SGDLS and CDR2 is YYNGEE. This CDR3 comprises 14 residues. The CDR3 is CASSTLGKSGELFF. The CDR3 DNA reads TGTGCCAGCAGCACGCTAGGGAAATCCGGGGAGCTGTTTTTT.

The table lists this clonotype with many counts. The rearrangement links TRBV12-3 or TRBV12-4 to TRBJ2-1; TRBD1 is a possible D gene (6 bases). This CDR3 is 13 amino acids long. V was shortened by 5 bases and J by 8 bases, with 13 bases between the two germline ends. CDR3 protein: CASSPDRRDEQFF. CDR3 bases: TGTGCCAGCAGTCCCGACAGGCGCGATGAGCAGTTCTTC.